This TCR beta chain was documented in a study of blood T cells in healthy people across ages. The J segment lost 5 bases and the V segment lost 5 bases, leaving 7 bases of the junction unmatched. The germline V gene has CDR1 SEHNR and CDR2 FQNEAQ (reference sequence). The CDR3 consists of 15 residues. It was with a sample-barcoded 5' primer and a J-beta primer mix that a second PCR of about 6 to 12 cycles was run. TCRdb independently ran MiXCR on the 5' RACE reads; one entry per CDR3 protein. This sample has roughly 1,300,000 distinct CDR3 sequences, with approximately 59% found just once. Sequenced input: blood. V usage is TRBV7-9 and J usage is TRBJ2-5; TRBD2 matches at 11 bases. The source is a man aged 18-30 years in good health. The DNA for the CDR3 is TGTGCCAGCAGCGCCACTAGCGGGAGCCACGAGACCCAGTACTTC. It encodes CASSATSGSHETQYF.